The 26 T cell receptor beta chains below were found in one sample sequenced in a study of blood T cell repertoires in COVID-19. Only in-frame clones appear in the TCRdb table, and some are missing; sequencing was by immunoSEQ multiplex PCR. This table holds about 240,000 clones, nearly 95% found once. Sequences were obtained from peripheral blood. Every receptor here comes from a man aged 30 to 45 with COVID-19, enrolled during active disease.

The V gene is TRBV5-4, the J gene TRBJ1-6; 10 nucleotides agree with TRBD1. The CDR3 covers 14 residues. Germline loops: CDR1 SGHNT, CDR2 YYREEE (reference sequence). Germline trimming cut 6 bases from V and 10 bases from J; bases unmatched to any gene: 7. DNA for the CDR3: TGTGCCAGCAAATCGGGACAGGGGTCATCACCCCTCCACTTT. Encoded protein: CASKSGQGSSPLHF.

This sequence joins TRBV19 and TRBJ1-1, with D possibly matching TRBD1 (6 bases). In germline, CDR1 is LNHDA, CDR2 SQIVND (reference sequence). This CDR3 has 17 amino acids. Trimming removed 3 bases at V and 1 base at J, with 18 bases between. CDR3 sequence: CASSIHRDFQKNTEAFF. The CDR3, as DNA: TGTGCCAGTAGTATTCACAGGGATTTTCAGAAGAACACTGAAGCTTTCTTT.

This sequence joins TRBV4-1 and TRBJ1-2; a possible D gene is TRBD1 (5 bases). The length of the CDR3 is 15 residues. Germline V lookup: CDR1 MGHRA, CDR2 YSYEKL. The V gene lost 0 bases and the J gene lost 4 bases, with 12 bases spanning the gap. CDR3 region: CASSQEDQGTYGYTF. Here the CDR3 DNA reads TGCGCCAGCAGCCAAGAGGATCAGGGTACCTATGGCTACACCTTC.

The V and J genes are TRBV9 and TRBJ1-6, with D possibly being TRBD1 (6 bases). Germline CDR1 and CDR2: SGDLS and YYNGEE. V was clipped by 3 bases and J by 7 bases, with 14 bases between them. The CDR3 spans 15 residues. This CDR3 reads CASSATRQENSPLHF. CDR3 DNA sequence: TGTGCCAGCAGCGCCACTCGACAGGAAAATTCACCCCTCCACTTT. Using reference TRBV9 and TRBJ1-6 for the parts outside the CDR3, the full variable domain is DSGVTQTPKHLITATGQRVTLRCSPRSGDLSVYWYQQSLDQGLQFLIQYYNGEERAKGNILERFSAQQFPDLHSELNLSSLELGDSALYFCASSATRQENSPLHFGNGTRLTVT.

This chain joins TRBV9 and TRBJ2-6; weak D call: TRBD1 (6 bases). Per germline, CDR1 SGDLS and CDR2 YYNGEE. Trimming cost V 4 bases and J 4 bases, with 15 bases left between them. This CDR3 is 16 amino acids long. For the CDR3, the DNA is TGTGCCAGCAGCACAAACCAGGGGACAGGGGCCAACGTCCTGACTTTC. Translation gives CASSTNQGTGANVLTF.

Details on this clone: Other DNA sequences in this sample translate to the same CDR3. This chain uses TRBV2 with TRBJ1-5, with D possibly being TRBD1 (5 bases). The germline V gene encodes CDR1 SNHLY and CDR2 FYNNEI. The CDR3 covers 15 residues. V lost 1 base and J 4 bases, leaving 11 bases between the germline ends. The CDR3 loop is CASSEEGTGNQPQHF. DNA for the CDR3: TGTGCCAGCAGTGAAGAGGGGACTGGGAATCAGCCCCAGCATTTT.

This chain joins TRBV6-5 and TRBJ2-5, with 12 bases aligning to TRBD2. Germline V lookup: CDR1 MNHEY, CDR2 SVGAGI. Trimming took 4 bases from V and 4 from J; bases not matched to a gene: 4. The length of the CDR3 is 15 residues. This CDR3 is CASSSGLAGPETQYF. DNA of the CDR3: TGTGCCAGCAGTTCGGGACTAGCGGGCCCAGAGACCCAGTACTTC.

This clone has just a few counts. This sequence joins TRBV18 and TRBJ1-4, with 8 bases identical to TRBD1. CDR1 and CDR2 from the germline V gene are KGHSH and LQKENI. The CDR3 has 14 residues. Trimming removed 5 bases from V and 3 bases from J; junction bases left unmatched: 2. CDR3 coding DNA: TGTGCCAGCTCAACAGGGGGGCCTAATGAAAAACTGTTTTTT. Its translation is CASSTGGPNEKLFF.

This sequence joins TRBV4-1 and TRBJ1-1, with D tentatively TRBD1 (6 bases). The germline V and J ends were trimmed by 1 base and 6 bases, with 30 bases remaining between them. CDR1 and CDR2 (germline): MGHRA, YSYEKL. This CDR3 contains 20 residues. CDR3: CASSQVPPLGAWKGSAEAFF. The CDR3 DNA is TGCGCCAGCAGCCAAGTGCCTCCCTTGGGGGCCTGGAAAGGATCGGCTGAAGCTTTCTTT.

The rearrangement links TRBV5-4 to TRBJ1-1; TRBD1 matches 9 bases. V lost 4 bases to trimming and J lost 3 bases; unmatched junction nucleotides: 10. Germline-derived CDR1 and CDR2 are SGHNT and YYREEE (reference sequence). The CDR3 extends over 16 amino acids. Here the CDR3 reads CASSGRDRAGHTEAFF. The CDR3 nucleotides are TGTGCCAGCAGCGGGCGGGACAGGGCCGGGCACACTGAAGCTTTCTTT.

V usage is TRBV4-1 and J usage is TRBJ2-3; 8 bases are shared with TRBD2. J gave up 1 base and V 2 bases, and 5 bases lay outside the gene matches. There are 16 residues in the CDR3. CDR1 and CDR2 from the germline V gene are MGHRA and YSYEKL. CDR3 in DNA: TGCGCCAGCAGCCAAATTGCGGGGGGAGGCACAGATACGCAGTATTTT. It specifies CASSQIAGGGTDTQYF.

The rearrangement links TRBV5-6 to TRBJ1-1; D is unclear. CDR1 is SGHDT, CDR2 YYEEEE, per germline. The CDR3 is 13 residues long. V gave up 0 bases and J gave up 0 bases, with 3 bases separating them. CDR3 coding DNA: TGTGCCAGCAGCTTGGCTCTGAACACTGAAGCTTTCTTT. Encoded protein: CASSLALNTEAFF.

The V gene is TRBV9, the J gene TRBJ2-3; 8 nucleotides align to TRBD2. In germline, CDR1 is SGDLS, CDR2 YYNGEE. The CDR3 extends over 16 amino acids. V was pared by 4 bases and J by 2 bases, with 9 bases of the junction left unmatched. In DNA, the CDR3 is TGTGCCAGCAGCCCCGGGGGAGCGGGGGACACAGATACGCAGTATTTT. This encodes CASSPGGAGDTDTQYF.

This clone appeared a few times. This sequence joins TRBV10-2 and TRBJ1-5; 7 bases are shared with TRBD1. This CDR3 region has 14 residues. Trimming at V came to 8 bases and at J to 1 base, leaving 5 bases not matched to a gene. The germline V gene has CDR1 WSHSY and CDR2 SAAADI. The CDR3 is CASAGTASNQPQHF. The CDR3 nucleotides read TGCGCCAGCGCCGGGACAGCGAGCAATCAGCCCCAGCATTTT.

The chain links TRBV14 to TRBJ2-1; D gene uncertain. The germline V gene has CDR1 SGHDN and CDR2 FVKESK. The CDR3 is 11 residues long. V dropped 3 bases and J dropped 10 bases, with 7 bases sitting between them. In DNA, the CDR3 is TGTGCCAGCAGCCAGCGCGGAGAGCAGTTCTTC. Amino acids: CASSQRGEQFF.

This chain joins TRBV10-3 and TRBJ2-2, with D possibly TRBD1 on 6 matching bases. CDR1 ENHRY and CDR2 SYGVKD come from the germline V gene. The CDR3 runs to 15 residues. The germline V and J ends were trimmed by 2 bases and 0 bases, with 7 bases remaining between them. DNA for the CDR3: TGTGCCATCAGTGAGAGACAGGCGAACACCGGGGAGCTGTTTTTT. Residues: CAISERQANTGELFF.

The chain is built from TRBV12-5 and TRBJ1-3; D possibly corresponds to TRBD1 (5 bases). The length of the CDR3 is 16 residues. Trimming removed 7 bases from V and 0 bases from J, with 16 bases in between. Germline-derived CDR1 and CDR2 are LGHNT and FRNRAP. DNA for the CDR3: TGTGCTAGTGCCCCGACAGCGACGAGCTCTGGAAACACCATATATTTT. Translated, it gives CASAPTATSSGNTIYF.

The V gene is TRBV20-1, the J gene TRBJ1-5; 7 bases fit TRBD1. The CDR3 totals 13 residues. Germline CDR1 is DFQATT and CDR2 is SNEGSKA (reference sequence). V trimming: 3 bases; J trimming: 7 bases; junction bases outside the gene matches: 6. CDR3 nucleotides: TGCAGTGCTAGTGCGACAGGGTACCAGCCCCAGCATTTT. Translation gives CSASATGYQPQHF.

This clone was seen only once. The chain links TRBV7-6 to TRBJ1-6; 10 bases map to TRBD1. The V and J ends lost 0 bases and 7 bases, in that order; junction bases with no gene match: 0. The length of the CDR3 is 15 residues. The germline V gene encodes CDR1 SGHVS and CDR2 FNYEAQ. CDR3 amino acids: CASSLAGQGNSPLHF. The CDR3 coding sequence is TGTGCCAGCAGCTTAGCGGGACAGGGGAATTCACCCCTCCACTTT. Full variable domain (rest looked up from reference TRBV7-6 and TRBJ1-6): GAGVSQSPRYKVTKRGQDVALRCDPISGHVSLYWYRQALGQGPEFLTYFNYEAQQDKSGLPNDRFSAERPEGSISTLTIQRTEQRDSAMYRCASSLAGQGNSPLHFGNGTRLTVT.

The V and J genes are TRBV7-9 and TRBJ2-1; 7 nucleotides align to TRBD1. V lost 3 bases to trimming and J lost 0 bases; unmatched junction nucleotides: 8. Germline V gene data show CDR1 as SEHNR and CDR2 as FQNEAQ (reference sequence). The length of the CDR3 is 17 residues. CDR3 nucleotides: TGTGCCAGCAGCTTCCCGGGACAGCAGGTCTCCTACAATGAGCAGTTCTTC. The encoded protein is CASSFPGQQVSYNEQFF.

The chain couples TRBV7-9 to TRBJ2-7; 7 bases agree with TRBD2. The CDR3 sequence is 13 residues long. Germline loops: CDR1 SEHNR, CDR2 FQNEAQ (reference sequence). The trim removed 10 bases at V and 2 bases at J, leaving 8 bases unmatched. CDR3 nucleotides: TGTGCCACCCGGGGGGACCGCGCCTACGAGCAGTACTTC. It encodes CATRGDRAYEQYF.

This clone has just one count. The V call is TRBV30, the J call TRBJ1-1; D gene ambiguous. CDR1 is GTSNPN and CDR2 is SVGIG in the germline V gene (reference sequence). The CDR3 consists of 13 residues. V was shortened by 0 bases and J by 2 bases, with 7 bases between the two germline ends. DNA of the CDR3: TGTGCCTGGAGTGTTTTAATTAACACTGAAGCTTTCTTT. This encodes CAWSVLINTEAFF. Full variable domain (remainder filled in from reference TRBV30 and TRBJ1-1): SQTIHQWPATLVQPVGSPLSLECTVEGTSNPNLYWYRQAAGRGLQLLFYSVGIGQISSEVPQNLSASRPQDRQFILSSKKLLLSDSGFYLCAWSVLINTEAFFGQGTRLTVV.

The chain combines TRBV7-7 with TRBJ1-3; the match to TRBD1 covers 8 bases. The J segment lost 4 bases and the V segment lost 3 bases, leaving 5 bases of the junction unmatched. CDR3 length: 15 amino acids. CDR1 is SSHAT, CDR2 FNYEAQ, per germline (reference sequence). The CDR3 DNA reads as TGTGCCAGCAGCTTCGGACAGGGCGAGGGAAACACCATATATTTT. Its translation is CASSFGQGEGNTIYF.

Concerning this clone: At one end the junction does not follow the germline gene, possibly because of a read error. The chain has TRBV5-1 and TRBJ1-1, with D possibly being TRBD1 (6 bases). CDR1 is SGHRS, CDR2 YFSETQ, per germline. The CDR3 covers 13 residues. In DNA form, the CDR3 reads TGCGCCAGCAGCTGGGGTGCGGACAGTGAAAGGATCTTT. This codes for CASSWGADSERIF.

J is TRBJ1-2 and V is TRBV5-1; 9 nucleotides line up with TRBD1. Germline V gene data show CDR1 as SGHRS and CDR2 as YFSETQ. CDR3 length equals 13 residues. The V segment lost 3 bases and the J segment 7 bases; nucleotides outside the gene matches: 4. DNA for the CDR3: TGCGCCAGCAGCTCGGGACAGGGTGGTGGCTACACCTTC. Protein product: CASSSGQGGGYTF.

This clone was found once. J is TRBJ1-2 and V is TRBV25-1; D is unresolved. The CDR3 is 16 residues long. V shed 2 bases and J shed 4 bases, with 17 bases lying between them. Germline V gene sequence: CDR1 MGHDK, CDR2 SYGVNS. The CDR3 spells CASSETGVVSTYGYTF. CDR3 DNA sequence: TGTGCCAGCAGTGAAACGGGTGTGGTGTCAACCTATGGCTACACCTTC.